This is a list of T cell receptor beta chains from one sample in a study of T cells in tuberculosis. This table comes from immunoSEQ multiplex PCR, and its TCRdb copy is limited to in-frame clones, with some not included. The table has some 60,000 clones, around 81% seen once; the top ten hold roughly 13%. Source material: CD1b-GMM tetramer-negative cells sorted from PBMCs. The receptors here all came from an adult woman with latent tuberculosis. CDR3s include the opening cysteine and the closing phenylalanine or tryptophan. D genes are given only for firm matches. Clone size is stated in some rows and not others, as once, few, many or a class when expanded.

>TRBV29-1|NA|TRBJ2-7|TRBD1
CSVRRQGAHEQYF
TGCAGCGTTAGGAGACAGGGGGCTCACGAGCAGTACTTC
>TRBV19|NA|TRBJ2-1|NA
CASRPDRRGEQFF
TGTGCCAGTAGACCCGACAGACGCGGTGAGCAGTTCTTC
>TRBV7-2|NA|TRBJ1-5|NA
CASSLTGTHSNQPQHF
TGTGCCAGCAGCTTAACCGGGACACATAGCAATCAGCCCCAGCATTTT
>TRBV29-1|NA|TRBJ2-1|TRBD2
CSARVAGGNNEQFF
TGCAGCGCGAGAGTAGCGGGAGGTAACAATGAGCAGTTCTTC
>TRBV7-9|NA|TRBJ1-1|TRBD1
CASSTTTWDSLMNTEAFF
TGTGCCAGCAGCACCACCACCTGGGACAGCCTGATGAACACTGAAGCTTTCTTT
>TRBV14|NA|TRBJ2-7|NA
CASSNSYEQYF
TGTGCCAGCAGCAACTCCTACGAGCAGTACTTC
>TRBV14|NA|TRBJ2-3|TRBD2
CASSTAGAHVTDTQYF
TGTGCCAGCAGCACAGCGGGGGCCCACGTCACAGATACGCAGTATTTT
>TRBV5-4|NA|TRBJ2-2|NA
CASSFYGNTGELFF
TGTGCCAGCAGCTTCTATGGGAACACCGGGGAGCTGTTTTTT
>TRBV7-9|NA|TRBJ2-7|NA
CASSGRDYEQYF
TGTGCCAGCAGCGGCCGGGACTACGAGCAGTACTTC
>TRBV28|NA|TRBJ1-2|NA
CASSSQTVTNYGYTF
TGTGCCAGCAGTTCTCAGACAGTCACTAACTATGGCTACACCTTC
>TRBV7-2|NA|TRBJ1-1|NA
CASRKGPTGTEAFF
TGTGCCAGCCGAAAAGGTCCCACGGGCACTGAAGCTTTCTTT
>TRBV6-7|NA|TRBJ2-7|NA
CASSSLAEPLYEQYF
TGTGCCAGCAGTTCCTTAGCGGAACCCCTCTACGAGCAGTACTTC
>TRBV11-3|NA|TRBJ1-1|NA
CASSLGRNTEAFF
TGTGCCAGCAGCTTAGGCAGGAACACTGAAGCTTTCTTT
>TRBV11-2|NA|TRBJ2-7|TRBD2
CASSFAGTTYEQYF
TGTGCCAGCAGCTTCGCGGGGACTACCTACGAGCAGTACTTC
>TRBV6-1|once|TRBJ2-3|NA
CASSVGPRADTQYF
TGTGCCAGCAGTGTGGGGCCGAGAGCCGATACGCAGTATTTT
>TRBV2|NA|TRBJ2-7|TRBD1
CASSRQGGLYEQYF
TGTGCCAGCAGTCGACAGGGGGGGCTTTACGAGCAGTACTTC
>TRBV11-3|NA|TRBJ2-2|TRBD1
CASSLGYEGQGYTGELFF
TGTGCCAGCAGCTTAGGGTACGAAGGACAGGGGTACACCGGGGAGCTGTTTTTT
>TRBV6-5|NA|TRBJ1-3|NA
CASSRSEGSGNTIYF
TGTGCCAGCAGCCGATCGGAGGGCTCTGGAAACACCATATATTTT
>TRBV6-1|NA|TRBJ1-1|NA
CASSEETGTEAFF
TGTGCCAGCAGTGAAGAGACAGGCACTGAAGCTTTCTTT
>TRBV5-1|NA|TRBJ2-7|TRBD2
CASSWQTSGSYEQYF
TGCGCCAGCAGCTGGCAGACTAGCGGGTCTTACGAGCAGTACTTC
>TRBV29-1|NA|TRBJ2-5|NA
CSVGQGLTETQYF
TGCAGCGTTGGGCAGGGACTTACCGAGACCCAGTACTTC
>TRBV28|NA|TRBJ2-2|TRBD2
CASSRGGGGTGELFF
TGTGCCAGCAGCCGGGGCGGCGGGGGAACCGGGGAGCTGTTTTTT
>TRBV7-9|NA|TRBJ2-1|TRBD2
CATGLAGGSGNEQFF
TGTGCCACAGGACTAGCGGGAGGCTCCGGCAATGAGCAGTTCTTC
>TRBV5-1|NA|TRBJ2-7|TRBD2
CASSLGLAFSCEQYF
TGCGCCAGCAGCTTGGGACTAGCATTCTCCTGCGAGCAGTACTTC
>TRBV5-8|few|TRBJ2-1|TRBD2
CASSPGTTIVHEQFF
TGTGCCAGCAGCCCCGGGACTACAATTGTTCATGAGCAGTTCTTC
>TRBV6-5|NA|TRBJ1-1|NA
CASSYHSGGNTEAFF
TGTGCCAGCAGTTACCACTCGGGGGGGAACACTGAAGCTTTCTTT
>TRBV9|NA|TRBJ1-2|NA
CASSPAGDNYGYTF
TGTGCCAGCAGCCCAGCGGGGGACAACTATGGCTACACCTTC
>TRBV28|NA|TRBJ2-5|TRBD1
CASSSEGALETQYF
TGTGCCAGCAGTTCCGAGGGGGCCTTAGAGACCCAGTACTTC
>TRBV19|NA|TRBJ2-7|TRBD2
CASNTGLDSYEQYF
TGTGCCAGTAACACGGGACTAGATTCCTACGAGCAGTACTTC
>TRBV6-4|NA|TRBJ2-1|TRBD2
CASSELAGRGEQFF
TGTGCCAGCAGTGAACTAGCGGGTCGAGGGGAGCAGTTCTTC
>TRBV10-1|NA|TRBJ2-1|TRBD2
CASSSGSSYNEQFF
TGCGCCAGCAGTAGCGGGAGCTCCTACAATGAGCAGTTCTTC
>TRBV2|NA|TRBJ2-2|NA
CASRDSPTGELFF
TGTGCCAGCAGGGACAGCCCCACCGGGGAGCTGTTTTTT
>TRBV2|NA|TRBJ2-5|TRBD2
CASSERPSGRETQYF
TGTGCCAGCAGTGAACGTCCGAGCGGGAGGGAGACCCAGTACTTC
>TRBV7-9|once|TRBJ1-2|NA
CASSLDGNTRKGGYTF
TGTGCCAGCAGCTTAGACGGGAATACTAGAAAGGGAGGCTACACCTTC